These T cell receptor beta chains were read from a single sample in a study of blood T cell repertoires in COVID-19. Sequenced by immunoSEQ multiplex PCR; TCRdb stores in-frame clones only, minus some. The profile shows roughly 100,000 clones, 70% to 90% of them singletons. Material: peripheral blood. These receptors were obtained from a woman aged 70 to 79 with acute or convalescent COVID-19. Each CDR3 is given without its conserved first and last residue. Each record gives: J gene, CDR3 length, V gene, CDR3 protein.

TRBJ1-4 12 TRBV9 ASSARGQGEKLF
TRBJ1-1 12 TRBV3-1/TRBV3-2 ASSQSGGNTEAF
TRBJ2-5 14 TRBV18 ASSPKTGVRGETQY
TRBJ2-2 14 TRBV7-9 ASSPTEREEAGELF
TRBJ2-5 15 TRBV5-1 ASSLDGTGGFQETQY
TRBJ2-1 14 TRBV7-9 ASSYPTGTTYNEQF
TRBJ2-1 10 TRBV6-6 ASSKRLAEQF
TRBJ1-5 11 TRBV6-6 ASTLGDNQPQH
TRBJ1-5 11 TRBV19 ASTKDKYQPQH
TRBJ1-6 12 TRBV28 ASRGQAYNSPLH
TRBJ1-1 12 TRBV28 ASSFHSLNTEAF
TRBJ1-5 15 TRBV7-2 ASSYLDRGYSNQPQH
TRBJ2-7 12 TRBV7-9 ASSSEDRVYEQY
TRBJ2-1 12 TRBV14 ASSQESRSFIQF
TRBJ2-7 11 TRBV28 ASTWEGSYEQY
TRBJ2-7 9 TRBV20-1 SGTSDYEQY
TRBJ2-1 13 TRBV6-5 ASSLRDNSYNEQF